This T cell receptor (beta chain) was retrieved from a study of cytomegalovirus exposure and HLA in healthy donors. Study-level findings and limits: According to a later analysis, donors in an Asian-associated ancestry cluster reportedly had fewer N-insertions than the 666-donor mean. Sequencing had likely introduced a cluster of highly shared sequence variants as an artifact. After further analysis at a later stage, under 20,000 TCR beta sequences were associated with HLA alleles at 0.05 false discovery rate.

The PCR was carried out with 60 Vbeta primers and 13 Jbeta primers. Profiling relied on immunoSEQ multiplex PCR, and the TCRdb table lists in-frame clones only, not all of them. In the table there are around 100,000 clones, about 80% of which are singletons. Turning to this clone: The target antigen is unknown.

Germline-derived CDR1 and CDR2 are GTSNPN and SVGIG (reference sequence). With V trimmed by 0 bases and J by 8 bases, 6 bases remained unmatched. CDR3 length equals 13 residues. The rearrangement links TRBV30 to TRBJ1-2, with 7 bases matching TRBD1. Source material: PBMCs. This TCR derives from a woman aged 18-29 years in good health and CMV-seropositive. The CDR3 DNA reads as TGTGCCTGGAGTGTACTAGGGGGCAGCGGCTACACCTTC. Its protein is CAWSVLGGSGYTF.